The subject of this entry is one T cell receptor (beta chain). This clonotype has more than one count but fewer than ten. There is no known antigen for this receptor. Base qualities are not at hand, and no much larger clone is one base apart. This entry belongs to a study of response to subunit inactivated influenza vaccine (dated by TCRdb to 2016 to 2019). Notes on the research overall: Deep quantitative profiling of the T cell receptor repertoire was used in the study to follow responses to a trivalent subunit inactivated influenza vaccine. Broad study findings and their caveats: It was suggested by the authors that each seasonal influenza vaccination may recruit only a limited number of new T cells.

The library was built by means of RT-PCR. TCRdb records Illumina HiSeq 2500 as the sequencer. The public reads were run again by TCRdb, first through fastp at Q25 and then through MiXCR, and only productive beta chains were kept. Records with the same CDR3 protein are collapsed into one entry carrying the most frequent genes and DNA. This sample gives 200,000 to 250,000 distinct CDR3 sequences in total; 12% of them show up just once. Roughly 7.7% of the sample rests with the top ten. Trimming takes 4 bases off V and 3 bases off J; junction bases not matched to a gene: 3. Spanning cysteine to phenylalanine, the CDR3 consists of 13 amino acids. The sequence is cut down to CDR3 DNA, 39 bases in frame from base 1. The germline V gene encodes CDR1 LGHDT and CDR2 YNNKEL (reference sequence).

The TCR was taken from a man aged 50-59 years who received an inactivated influenza vaccine. Donor details come from another sample of the same person, matched by shared clones. The chain is assembled from TRBV3-1 and TRBJ2-7; TRBD1 agrees with 7 junctional bases. The sample was non-naive T cells sorted from PBMCs, taken around 14 days before vaccination. According to the study, the label for this sample's cell subset or site signals: memory T cell fraction. The CDR3 sequence is CASSPGQFYEQYF. The DNA reads TGTGCCAGCAGCCCGGGACAGTTCTACGAGCAGTACTTC.